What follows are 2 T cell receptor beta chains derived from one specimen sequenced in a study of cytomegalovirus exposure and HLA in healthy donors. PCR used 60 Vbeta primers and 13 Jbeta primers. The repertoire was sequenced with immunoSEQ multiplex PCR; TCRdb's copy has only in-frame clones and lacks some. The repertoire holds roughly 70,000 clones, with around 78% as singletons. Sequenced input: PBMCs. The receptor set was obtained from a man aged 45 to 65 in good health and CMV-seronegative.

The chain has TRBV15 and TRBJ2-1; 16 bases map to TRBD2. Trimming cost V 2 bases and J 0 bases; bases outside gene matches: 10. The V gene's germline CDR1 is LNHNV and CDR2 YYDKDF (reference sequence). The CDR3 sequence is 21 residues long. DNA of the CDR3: TGTGCCACCAGCAGATCAGGGACTAGCGGGAGGGCCACCGGCTCCTACAATGAGCAGTTCTTC. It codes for CATSRSGTSGRATGSYNEQFF.

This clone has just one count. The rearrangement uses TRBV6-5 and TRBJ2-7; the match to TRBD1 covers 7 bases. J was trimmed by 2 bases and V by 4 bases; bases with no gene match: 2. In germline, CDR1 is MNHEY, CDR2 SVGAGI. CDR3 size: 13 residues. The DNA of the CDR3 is TGTGCCAGCAGTTTAGACAGGGCCTACGAGCAGTACTTC. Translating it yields CASSLDRAYEQYF.